The TCR beta chain under discussion was sequenced for a study of T cells after yellow fever vaccination. This clonotype has a handful of counts. TCRdb recomputed calls from the 5' RACE reads with MiXCR, one row per CDR3 protein. Of 300,000 or so distinct CDR3 sequences listed, 10% to 15% are singletons. CDR1 SGHRS and CDR2 YFSETQ come from the germline V gene. After removal of 4 bases from V and 2 bases from J, the junction contained 9 bases not matched to a gene. The CDR3 extends over 15 amino acids. The material sequenced was CD4+ T cells sorted from PBMCs, taken 45 days after the yellow fever booster vaccination. The source is a man aged 25 to 40 who received the YFV17D yellow fever vaccine. J is TRBJ2-7 and V is TRBV5-1, with 7 nucleotides matching TRBD1. CDR3 residues: CASSLRQGATYEQYF. The DNA for the CDR3 is TGCGCCAGCAGCCTTCGACAGGGAGCCACCTACGAGCAGTACTTC. Full variable domain (rest looked up from reference TRBV5-1 and TRBJ2-7): KAGVTQTPRYLIKTRGQQVTLSCSPISGHRSVSWYQQTPGQGLQFLFEYFSETQRNKGNFPGRFSGRQFSNSRSEMNVSTLELGDSALYLCASSLRQGATYEQYFGPGTRLTVT.